The 29 T cell receptor beta chains reported below all come from one sample, sequenced in a study of blood T cell repertoires in COVID-19. Sequencing used immunoSEQ multiplex PCR; TCRdb keeps in-frame clones, though not all of them. This table holds around 76,000 clones, around nine tenths found once. The sample consisted of peripheral blood. All receptors derive from a human donor in a cohort sampled during active COVID-19.

This sequence joins TRBV3-1 (or the pseudogene TRBV3-2) and TRBJ2-1; 10 bases agree with TRBD1. The V gene end was trimmed by 4 bases and the J gene end by 8 bases; junction bases not matched to a gene: 11. Germline values: CDR1 LGHDT, CDR2 YNNKEL (reference sequence). The CDR3 loop spans 16 amino acids. CDR3 region: CASSPQSGQGGYEQFF. For the CDR3, the DNA is TGTGCCAGCAGCCCACAGTCCGGACAGGGGGGCTATGAGCAGTTCTTC.

The chain has TRBV6-5 and TRBJ2-5; TRBD2 might be the D (6 bases). Germline V gives CDR1 MNHEY, CDR2 SVGAGI. Trimming pared 2 bases from V and 5 bases from J, leaving 12 bases between. This CDR3 is built from 14 residues. CDR3 amino acids: CASSYKARGETQYF. The CDR3 nucleotides read TGTGCCAGCAGTTACAAGGCTCGGGGGGAGACCCAGTACTTC.

The chain joins TRBV6-2 or TRBV6-3 to TRBJ2-1; weak D call: TRBD2 (6 bases). V was clipped by 5 bases and J by 7 bases, with 15 bases between them. The CDR3 is 14 amino acids. Germline CDR1 and CDR2: MNHEY and SVGEGT. The CDR3 loop is CASSPGLGNNEQFF. The DNA of the CDR3 is TGTGCCAGCAGTCCGGGACTGGGTAATAATGAGCAGTTCTTC.

The V and J genes are TRBV2 and TRBJ2-5, with D possibly TRBD1 on 6 matching bases. Trimming cost V 10 bases and J 7 bases, with 19 bases left between them. CDR1 is SNHLY and CDR2 is FYNNEI in the germline V gene. The CDR3 has 13 amino acids. The CDR3 DNA sequence: TGTGCCACTTCACAGGGTTTAGTGGGGACCCAGTACTTC. Its protein product is CATSQGLVGTQYF.

The genes are TRBV6-5 and TRBJ1-6; 7 bases fit TRBD1. The CDR3 loop spans 15 amino acids. V shed 6 bases and J 6 bases; nucleotides not matched to a gene: 8. From germline, CDR1 is MNHEY and CDR2 SVGAGI. CDR3 loop: CASRPPGQSNSPLHF. The CDR3 DNA reads TGTGCCAGCAGGCCTCCGGGACAGAGTAATTCACCCCTCCACTTT.

A single count supports this clone. The chain recombines TRBV7-9 with TRBJ2-3; 10 bases are a match to TRBD2. CDR1 and CDR2 (germline): SEHNR, FQNEAQ (reference sequence). J gave up 2 bases and V 1 base, and 3 bases lay outside the gene matches. This CDR3 contains 16 residues. CDR3 DNA: TGTGCCAGCAGCTTAGTCCTAGCGGGAGCCACAGATACGCAGTATTTT. This gives the protein CASSLVLAGATDTQYF.

The rearrangement joins TRBV4-1 to TRBJ2-7; D is unresolved. Germline-derived CDR1 and CDR2 are MGHRA and YSYEKL. CDR3 length equals 16 residues. V lost 1 base, J lost 4 bases, and 17 bases lay in between. CDR3 residues: CASSQVSDPLVYEQYF. CDR3 nucleotides: TGCGCCAGCAGCCAAGTGAGCGATCCTCTAGTTTACGAGCAGTACTTC.

V and J are TRBV19 and TRBJ1-5, with 7 bases identical to TRBD1. V lost 6 bases to trimming and J lost 5 bases; unmatched junction nucleotides: 7. This CDR3 is 14 amino acids long. Germline V gene lookup returns CDR1 LNHDA and CDR2 SQIVND (reference sequence). The CDR3 bases are TGTGCCAGTAGCTTTGACAGGGTGTATCAGCCCCAGCATTTT. This codes for CASSFDRVYQPQHF.

The rearrangement uses TRBV29-1 and TRBJ2-3, with unresolved D. The CDR3 length is 14 residues. Trimming left V 8 bases short and J 0 bases short, with 15 bases between. Germline assignment: CDR1 SQVTM and CDR2 ANQGSEA. The CDR3 region has the DNA TGCAGCTTGAGAGAGAGGCTCAGCACAGATACGCAGTATTTT. Translated: CSLRERLSTDTQYF.

The V call is TRBV5-4, the J call TRBJ2-5; 9 nucleotides match TRBD1. Looked up from germline, CDR1 is SGHNT and CDR2 is YYREEE (reference sequence). This CDR3 contains 16 residues. With V trimmed by 2 bases and J by 1 base, 6 bases remained unmatched. The CDR3 region has the DNA TGTGCCAGCAGCTTACAGGGGGCGGGGAGCCAAGAGACCCAGTACTTC. Residues: CASSLQGAGSQETQYF.

The rearrangement uses TRBV5-1 and TRBJ2-1; 7 nucleotides match TRBD1. V gave up 4 bases and J gave up 4 bases; unmatched junction bases: 8. CDR1 and CDR2 (germline): SGHRS, YFSETQ. The CDR3 extends over 15 amino acids. The CDR3 DNA sequence: TGCGCCAGCAGCCGCGACAGGGAGAGGTACAATGAGCAGTTCTTC. It is translated as CASSRDRERYNEQFF. Drawing the rest from reference TRBV5-1 and TRBJ2-1, the complete variable domain is KAGVTQTPRYLIKTRGQQVTLSCSPISGHRSVSWYQQTPGQGLQFLFEYFSETQRNKGNFPGRFSGRQFSNSRSEMNVSTLELGDSALYLCASSRDRERYNEQFFGPGTRLTVL.

This chain uses TRBV5-1 with TRBJ2-1, with 8 nucleotides matching TRBD1. V lost 4 bases, J lost 6 bases, and 15 bases stayed unmatched. This CDR3 has 17 residues. Germline V gene data show CDR1 as SGHRS and CDR2 as YFSETQ. DNA for the CDR3: TGCGCCAGCAGCCCTGACAGGGGAGGACCGATCACCAATGAGCAGTTCTTC. Translated, it gives CASSPDRGGPITNEQFF.

The chain employs TRBV24-1 and TRBJ2-1, with 10 bases aligning to TRBD2. The germline V gene has CDR1 KGHDR and CDR2 SFDVKD. The CDR3 covers 16 residues. V lost 8 bases and J lost 6; bases outside the gene matches: 12. The CDR3 coding sequence is TGTGCCACCACCCGAAGAGGGGCTAGCGGGGGCAATGAGCAGTTCTTC. This translates into CATTRRGASGGNEQFF.

This chain uses TRBV7-2 with TRBJ1-4, with D perhaps TRBD1 (5 bases). Between the trimmed V and J ends, which lost 4 bases and 8 bases, there was a span of 20 bases. The CDR3 totals 16 residues. Germline V gives CDR1 SGHTA, CDR2 FQGNSA. The DNA for the CDR3 is TGTGCCAGCAGCTCCGGAGGGGTGGACTTCCGAGAAAAACTGTTTTTT. Its translation is CASSSGGVDFREKLFF.

The rearrangement uses TRBV2 and TRBJ1-1; D is unclear. This CDR3 spans 11 amino acids. The V gene's germline CDR1 is SNHLY and CDR2 FYNNEI. Trimming removed 8 bases at V and 1 base at J, with 5 bases between. The CDR3 protein is CASPRNTEAFF. The CDR3 DNA follows: TGTGCCAGCCCTAGGAACACTGAAGCTTTCTTT.

V gene TRBV7-2 combines with J gene TRBJ2-1; maybe TRBD1 (6 bases). Germline values: CDR1 SGHTA, CDR2 FQGNSA. This CDR3 is 15 amino acids long. Deletions cut 3 bases from V and 9 bases from J, with 18 bases between. The CDR3 nucleotides read TGTGCCAGCAGCTTTGAGCCCCCAGGGGTCGGTGAGCAGTTCTTC. It is translated as CASSFEPPGVGEQFF.

The gene calls are TRBV19 and TRBJ2-1, with TRBD2 identical over 10 bases. Germline V gene sequence: CDR1 LNHDA, CDR2 SQIVND (reference sequence). The CDR3 extends over 15 amino acids. V was pared by 1 base and J by 10 bases, with 7 bases of the junction left unmatched. DNA for the CDR3: TGTGCCAGTAGTATAGGGACTAGCGGATCTCGGGAGCAGTTCTTC. It codes for CASSIGTSGSREQFF. Complete variable domain (other parts from reference TRBV19 and TRBJ2-1): DGGITQSPKYLFRKEGQNVTLSCEQNLNHDAMYWYRQDPGQGLRLIYYSQIVNDFQKGDIAEGYSVSREKKESFPLTVTSAQKNPTAFYLCASSIGTSGSREQFFGPGTRLTVL.

This clone appeared once. The chain combines TRBV18 with TRBJ2-1; 7 bases fit TRBD2. Trimming at V came to 3 bases and at J to 12 bases, leaving 23 bases not matched to a gene. This CDR3 is built from 18 residues. From germline, CDR1 is KGHSH and CDR2 LQKENI. CDR3 loop: CASSPARLSGDSSGWQFF. The CDR3 coding sequence is TGTGCCAGCTCACCGGCGCGGTTGAGCGGGGATTCCTCAGGGTGGCAGTTCTTC.

V is TRBV4-2 and J is TRBJ2-1; TRBD1 aligns across 11 bases. CDR1 LGHNA and CDR2 YNFKEQ come from the germline V gene. The CDR3 sequence is 14 residues long. J lost 12 bases, V lost 3 bases, and 7 bases had no gene match. CDR3 loop: CASSQGQGVMGQFF. In DNA, the CDR3 is TGTGCCAGCAGCCAGGGACAGGGGGTGATGGGGCAGTTCTTC.

The chain carries TRBV4-3 and TRBJ1-4; D gene unclear. Trimming shortened V by 1 base and J by 5 bases, and 11 bases separated the two germline ends. Germline CDR1 reads LGHNA; CDR2 reads YSLEER. This CDR3 contains 15 residues. The chain's CDR3 is CASSQGRADNEKLFF. CDR3 in DNA: TGCGCCAGCAGCCAAGGGAGGGCGGACAATGAAAAACTGTTTTTT.

The chain joins TRBV5-6 to TRBJ2-2; 8 bases line up with TRBD1. The CDR3 extends over 13 amino acids. Unmatched junction bases numbered 3, after V lost 5 bases and J lost 6 bases. Germline V gene data show CDR1 as SGHDT and CDR2 as YYEEEE. CDR3 region: CASRTGEAGELFF. The CDR3 bases are TGTGCCAGCAGGACAGGGGAGGCCGGGGAGCTGTTTTTT.

This chain joins TRBV7-9 and TRBJ1-2; D possibly corresponds to TRBD1 (6 bases). V was pared by 4 bases and J by 3 bases, with 15 bases between. Germline V gene sequence: CDR1 SEHNR, CDR2 FQNEAQ (reference sequence). This CDR3 comprises 15 residues. The CDR3 sequence: CASSSQGSPHYGYTF. CDR3 sequence (DNA): TGTGCCAGCAGCTCTCAGGGGTCGCCCCACTATGGCTACACCTTC.

The chain links TRBV11-2 to TRBJ1-2, with TRBD1 matching 9 bases. The CDR3 has 15 amino acids. V lost 5 bases and J lost 4; bases outside the gene matches: 8. Germline V lookup: CDR1 SGHAT, CDR2 FQNNGV. The CDR3 region is CASSPMDRGFYGYTF. As DNA, the CDR3 is TGTGCCAGCAGCCCGATGGACAGGGGTTTCTATGGCTACACCTTC.

This chain joins TRBV7-6 and TRBJ2-7; TRBD1 might be the D (5 bases). The CDR3 spans 14 residues. The germline V gene has CDR1 SGHVS and CDR2 FNYEAQ. V shed 1 base and J shed 2 bases, with 9 bases lying between them. CDR3 bases: TGTGCCAGCAGCTTAGGGACAAATACCTACGAGCAGTACTTC. This sequence encodes CASSLGTNTYEQYF.

This clone was found once. The chain uses TRBV28 and TRBJ1-2; TRBD1 agrees at 9 bases. Per the germline V gene, CDR1 is MDHEN and CDR2 is SYDVKM. Losses at the gene ends were 5 bases for V and 4 bases for J; bases not matched to a gene: 2. The length of the CDR3 is 13 residues. CDR3 sequence: CASSRTGAYGYTF. The CDR3 region has the DNA TGTGCCAGCAGTCGGACAGGGGCCTATGGCTACACCTTC.

The chain links TRBV5-1 to TRBJ1-6, with TRBD1 matching 7 bases. This CDR3 has 14 residues. With 5 bases clipped from V and 10 bases from J, the junction kept 9 bases outside the gene matches. The germline gives CDR1 SGHRS, CDR2 YFSETQ. The CDR3 sequence: CASSHGQVGSPLHF. DNA for the CDR3: TGCGCCAGCAGTCACGGACAGGTGGGATCACCCCTCCACTTT.

This clone was picked up a small number of times. The chain couples TRBV27 to TRBJ2-6; 8 bases line up with TRBD1. CDR1 is MNHEY, CDR2 SMNVEV, per germline (reference sequence). The CDR3 consists of 18 residues. V shed 0 bases and J 4 bases; nucleotides not matched to a gene: 8. The CDR3 coding sequence is TGTGCCAGCAGTTTATCGAGCAGGGGGCTCTTGGGGGCCAACGTCCTGACTTTC. Protein sequence: CASSLSSRGLLGANVLTF.

This chain connects TRBV10-3 to TRBJ2-5; D may be TRBD2 (7 bases). The CDR3 loop spans 14 amino acids. Trimming removed 8 bases from V and 1 base from J, with 14 bases in between. Germline V CDR1 and CDR2: ENHRY, SYGVKD. CDR3 amino acids: CAIGGAGTQETQYF. CDR3 sequence (DNA): TGTGCCATCGGGGGGGCGGGGACCCAAGAGACCCAGTACTTC.

This chain links TRBV3-1 (or the pseudogene TRBV3-2) with TRBJ2-5, with D perhaps TRBD2 (6 bases). The CDR3 length is 16 residues. Germline V gene lookup returns CDR1 LGHDT and CDR2 YNNKEL (reference sequence). Trimming cost V 3 bases and J 0 bases, with 14 bases left between them. The CDR3 nucleotides are TGTGCCAGCAGCCAGTTCCGGGACTCCTACCAAGAGACCCAGTACTTC. Translating gives CASSQFRDSYQETQYF.